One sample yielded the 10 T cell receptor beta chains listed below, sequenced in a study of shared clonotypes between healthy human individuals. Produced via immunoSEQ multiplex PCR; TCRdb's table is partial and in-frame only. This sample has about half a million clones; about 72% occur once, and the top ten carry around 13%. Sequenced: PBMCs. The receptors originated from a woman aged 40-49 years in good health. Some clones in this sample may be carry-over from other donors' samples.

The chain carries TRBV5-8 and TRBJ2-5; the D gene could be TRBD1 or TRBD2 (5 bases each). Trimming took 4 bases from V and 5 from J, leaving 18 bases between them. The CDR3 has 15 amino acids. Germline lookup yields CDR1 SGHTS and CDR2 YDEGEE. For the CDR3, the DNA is TGTGCCAGCAGCCCCGAGGGGCTAGGGATGGAGACCCAGTACTTC. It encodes CASSPEGLGMETQYF.

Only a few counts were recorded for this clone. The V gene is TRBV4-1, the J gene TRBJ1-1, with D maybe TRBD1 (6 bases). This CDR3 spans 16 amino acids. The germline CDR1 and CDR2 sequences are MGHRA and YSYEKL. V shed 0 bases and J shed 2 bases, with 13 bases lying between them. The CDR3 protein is CASSQDWAGVNTEAFF. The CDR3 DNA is TGCGCCAGCAGCCAAGATTGGGCAGGGGTAAACACTGAAGCTTTCTTT.

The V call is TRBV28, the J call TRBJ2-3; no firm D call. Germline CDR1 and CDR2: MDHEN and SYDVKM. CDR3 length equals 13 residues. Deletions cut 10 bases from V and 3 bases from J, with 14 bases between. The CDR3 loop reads CATRGMETDTQYF. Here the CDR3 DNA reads TGTGCCACCCGAGGCATGGAAACAGATACGCAGTATTTT.

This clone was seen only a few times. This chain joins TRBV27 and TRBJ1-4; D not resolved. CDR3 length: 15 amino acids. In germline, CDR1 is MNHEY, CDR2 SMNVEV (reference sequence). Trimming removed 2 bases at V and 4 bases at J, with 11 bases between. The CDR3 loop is CASSLHGRFNEKLFF. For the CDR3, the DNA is TGTGCCAGCAGTTTACACGGACGATTTAATGAAAAACTGTTTTTT.

CDR3: CASSPPLAVASTDTQYF. The CDR3, as DNA: TGTGCCAGCAGCCCCCCCCTAGCGGTAGCTAGCACAGATACGCAGTATTTT. The chain links TRBV5-6 to TRBJ2-3; 7 nucleotides line up with TRBD2. J was trimmed by 0 bases and V by 4 bases; bases with no gene match: 11. Per germline, CDR1 SGHDT and CDR2 YYEEEE. This CDR3 is 17 amino acids long.

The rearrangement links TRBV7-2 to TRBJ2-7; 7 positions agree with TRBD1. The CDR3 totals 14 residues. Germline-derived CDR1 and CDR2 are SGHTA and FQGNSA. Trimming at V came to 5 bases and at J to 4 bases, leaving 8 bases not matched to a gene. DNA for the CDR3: TGTGCCAGCAGCCCAATAAGGGGACAGTACGAGCAGTACTTC. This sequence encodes CASSPIRGQYEQYF. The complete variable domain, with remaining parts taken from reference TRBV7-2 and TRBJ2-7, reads GAGVSQSPSNKVTEKGKDVELRCDPISGHTALYWYRQSLGQGLEFLIYFQGNSAPDKSGLPSDRFSAERTGGSVSTLTIQRTQQEDSAVYLCASSPIRGQYEQYFGPGTRLTVT.

CDR3 nucleotides: TGTGCCAGCAAGGAGGAGCGGGAGGACACAGATACGCAGTATTTT. It is translated as CASKEEREDTDTQYF. The rearrangement joins TRBV27 to TRBJ2-3, with 9 bases that match TRBD2. This CDR3 is 15 amino acids long. With V trimmed by 7 bases and J by 2 bases, 7 bases remained unmatched. CDR1 MNHEY and CDR2 SMNVEV come from the germline V gene (reference sequence).

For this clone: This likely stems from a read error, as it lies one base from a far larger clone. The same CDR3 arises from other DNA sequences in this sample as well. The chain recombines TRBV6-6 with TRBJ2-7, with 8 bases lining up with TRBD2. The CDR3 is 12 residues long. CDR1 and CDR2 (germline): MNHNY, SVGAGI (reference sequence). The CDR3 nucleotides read TGCGCCGCCAGCGGGAGAGGCCTCGAGCAGTACTTC. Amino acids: CAASGRGLEQYF.

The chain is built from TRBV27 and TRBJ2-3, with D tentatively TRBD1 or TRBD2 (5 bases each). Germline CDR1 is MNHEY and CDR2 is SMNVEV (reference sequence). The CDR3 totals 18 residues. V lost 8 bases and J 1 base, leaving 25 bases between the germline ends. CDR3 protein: CASGDAGRRVMGTDTQYF. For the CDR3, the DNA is TGTGCCAGCGGGGACGCAGGGCGTCGCGTTATGGGCACAGATACGCAGTATTTT.

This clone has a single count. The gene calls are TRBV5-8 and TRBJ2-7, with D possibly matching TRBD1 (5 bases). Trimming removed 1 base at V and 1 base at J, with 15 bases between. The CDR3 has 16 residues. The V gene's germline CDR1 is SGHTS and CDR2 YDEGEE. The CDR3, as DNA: TGTGCCAGCAGCTTGCGTTTATCCCAGGGATCCTACGAGCAGTACTTC. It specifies CASSLRLSQGSYEQYF.